The present T cell receptor (beta chain) was sequenced within a study of cytotoxic CD8 clonotypes in ibrutinib-treated CLL. About the research overall: After a median around 13 months on treatment (6 to 36), response samples were drawn.

Roughly 2 micrograms of genomic DNA, which was extracted from cryopreserved PBMCs, served as the material used for the TCR beta libraries. The repertoire was sequenced with immunoSEQ multiplex PCR; TCRdb's copy has only in-frame clones and lacks some. The sample shows some 200,000 clones, 60% to 80% of them seen only once. Findings and limits, study-wide: At baseline, clonality was higher than in age-matched healthy donors and correlated with CD8+ counts. Elevated clonality accompanied ibrutinib response, with a return toward baseline values at progression.

Concerning this clone: Its antigen is unknown.

Germline V gene lookup returns CDR1 MNHEY and CDR2 SVGAGI. Unmatched junction bases numbered 2, after V lost 4 bases and J lost 1 base. This CDR3 region has 15 residues. This sequence joins TRBV6-5 and TRBJ2-2; 8 nucleotides align to TRBD2. This clonotype was sampled from a human donor with chronic lymphocytic leukemia. The sequencing used PBMCs, collected after 12 months of ibrutinib treatment. The CDR3 reads CASSFTSGNTGELFF. The DNA of the CDR3 is TGTGCCAGCAGTTTTACTAGCGGGAACACCGGGGAGCTGTTTTTT.